This entry describes one TCR beta chain. The record originates from a study of CD8 T cells in Susac syndrome. The CDR3 contains 15 residues. Between the trimmed V and J ends, which lost 6 bases and 0 bases, there was a span of 17 bases. The V gene's germline CDR1 is SQVTM and CDR2 ANQGSEA. After extraction with the RNeasy kit, roughly 0.5 to 1 ug of the RNA was reverse transcribed using random hexamers. TCR beta CDR3 was amplified by immunoSEQ covering 54 Vbeta and 13 Jbeta. Each CDR3 protein gets one entry after TCRdb re-called the immunoSEQ multiplex PCR reads with MiXCR. The repertoire holds just over 300,000 distinct CDR3 sequences, with roughly nine tenths as singletons. The multiple sclerosis control group consisted of treatment-naive patients whose relapsing-remitting disease, which was either stable or active, fulfilled revised McDonald criteria. TEMRA cells were FACS-enriched, with CD8+ and CD4+ T cells isolated negatively.

The chain recombines TRBV29-1 with TRBJ1-1; D remains ambiguous. Sequencing was done on a sample of CD4+ T cells from PBMCs. This TCR derives from a human donor with multiple sclerosis. The CDR3 is CSVIALSTLNTEAFF. CDR3 DNA: TGCAGCGTCATTGCCCTTTCCACGTTGAACACTGAAGCTTTCTTT.